The 23 T cell receptor beta chains given below trace back to one sample, sequenced in a study of CD8 T cells in ankylosing spondylitis. From the 5' RACE reads, TCRdb called clonotypes with MiXCR, one entry per CDR3 protein. The sample includes 270,000 or so distinct CDR3 sequences, over 15% of them seen just once. The sequenced sample consisted of blood, either unsorted or a sorted T cell fraction (not recorded which). The receptors were gathered from a male donor with ankylosing spondylitis or in good health (not recorded which).

In this sample, this clonotype turned up a few times. The chain is built from TRBV4-1 and TRBJ2-1; D remains unclear. Germline CDR1 is MGHRA and CDR2 is YSYEKL. Deletions cut 3 bases from V and 7 bases from J, with 16 bases between. CDR3 length: 15 amino acids. The CDR3 spells CASSHRTDLGNEQFF. The CDR3 DNA reads TGCGCCAGCAGCCACAGAACAGACCTGGGGAATGAGCAGTTCTTC.

The chain uses TRBV3-1 and TRBJ2-1; 7 bases match TRBD2. CDR1 and CDR2 from the germline V gene are LGHDT and YNNKEL (reference sequence). V lost 2 bases, J lost 2 bases, and 12 bases stayed unmatched. This CDR3 spans 18 amino acids. The DNA of the CDR3 is TGTGCCAGCAGCCAAAGAACTTGGGAGGGCCTCACCTACAATGAGCAGTTCTTC. This sequence encodes CASSQRTWEGLTYNEQFF.

The V call is TRBV7-9, the J call TRBJ1-2, with D perhaps TRBD1 (5 bases). Trimming left V 11 bases short and J 0 bases short, with 10 bases between. This CDR3 has 12 residues. Germline V gene data show CDR1 as SEHNR and CDR2 as FQNEAQ (reference sequence). The CDR3 DNA follows: TGTGCCTATGACAGACCTAACTATGGCTACACCTTC. It is translated as CAYDRPNYGYTF.

This clonotype has just one count. J is TRBJ2-1 and V is TRBV10-3; TRBD1 matches 8 bases. V dropped 7 bases and J dropped 4; count of bases not matched to a gene: 21. In germline, CDR1 is ENHRY, CDR2 SYGVKD. The CDR3 sequence is 19 residues long. The CDR3 DNA follows: TGTGCCATCAATGGCCTGCCGGCGAATCGGACAGGGTCTTACAATGAGCAGTTCTTC. Translated, it gives CAINGLPANRTGSYNEQFF.

CDR3 in DNA: TGCAGCGTTTGGGACCACCAGACCTACAATGAGCAGTTCTTC. Its protein is CSVWDHQTYNEQFF. The genes are TRBV29-1 and TRBJ2-1; D assignment may be TRBD1 or TRBD2 (5 bases each). The CDR3 loop spans 14 amino acids. Germline assignment: CDR1 SQVTM and CDR2 ANQGSEA. V lost 5 bases and J 2 bases, leaving 13 bases between the germline ends.

This chain uses TRBV3-1 with TRBJ2-1; maybe TRBD1 (6 bases). This CDR3 is 14 amino acids long. Germline V gene sequence: CDR1 LGHDT, CDR2 YNNKEL (reference sequence). Trimming removed 0 bases at V and 10 bases at J, with 13 bases between. CDR3 sequence (DNA): TGTGCCAGCAGCCAAGAGGACAGACTCCGGGAGCAGTTCTTC. Protein: CASSQEDRLREQFF.

This clonotype was observed many times. In DNA form, the CDR3 reads TGTGCCAGCACCCGGACAGTCCAAGAGACCCAGTACTTC. Residues: CASTRTVQETQYF. The J gene is TRBJ2-5, the V gene TRBV12-3 or TRBV12-4; TRBD1 is a possible D gene (6 bases). The V end lost 7 bases, the J end lost 1 base, and 10 bases lay between the germline ends. The CDR3 runs to 13 residues.

The chain joins TRBV24-1 to TRBJ2-1; D call uncertain. V shed 4 bases and J shed 6 bases, with 6 bases lying between them. CDR1 is KGHDR, CDR2 SFDVKD, per germline. The length of the CDR3 is 12 residues. CDR3 sequence: CATSDLLNEQFF. The CDR3, as DNA: TGTGCCACCAGTGACCTTCTCAATGAGCAGTTCTTC.

V is TRBV6-2 or TRBV6-3 and J is TRBJ1-5, with D uncertain. Germline V lookup: CDR1 MNHEY, CDR2 SVGEGT. The CDR3 length is 15 residues. With 5 bases removed from V and 7 bases from J, the gap between germline ends came to 18 bases. The CDR3 region has the DNA TGTGCCAGCAGTAAACCGGGCAGAAGGGAACAGCCCCAGCATTTT. It encodes CASSKPGRREQPQHF.

This chain connects TRBV6-1 to TRBJ2-3; 7 bases align to TRBD2. The CDR3 is made up of 16 amino acids. J lost 2 bases, V lost 7 bases, and 12 bases had no gene match. The germline V gene has CDR1 MNHNS and CDR2 SASEGT. CDR3 nucleotides: TGTGCCAGCACCCAGAGTGGGGGAGGGAACACAGATACGCAGTATTTT. It codes for CASTQSGGGNTDTQYF.

The rearrangement uses TRBV12-3 or TRBV12-4 and TRBJ2-7; D remains ambiguous. The CDR3 spans 12 residues. Trimming stripped 3 bases from V and 7 bases from J, with 10 bases between. The chain's CDR3 is CASSFGAREQYF. DNA for the CDR3: TGTGCCAGCAGTTTTGGAGCCCGGGAGCAGTACTTC.

The V call is TRBV27, the J call TRBJ2-7; D remains ambiguous. Germline V CDR1 and CDR2: MNHEY, SMNVEV (reference sequence). The CDR3 runs 14 residues. V was shortened by 1 base and J by 0 bases, with 7 bases between the two germline ends. The CDR3 DNA reads TGTGCCAGCAGTTTATTGCCGTTCTCCTACGAGCAGTACTTC. It is translated as CASSLLPFSYEQYF.

V usage is TRBV11-2 and J usage is TRBJ2-1, with 12 bases aligning to TRBD2. The CDR3 totals 18 residues. Germline trimming cut 6 bases from V and 1 base from J; bases unmatched to any gene: 10. Germline-derived CDR1 and CDR2 are SGHAT and FQNNGV. This chain's CDR3 is CASRPGTSGPSSYNEQFF. The CDR3 coding sequence is TGTGCCAGCAGGCCCGGGACTAGCGGGCCATCTTCCTACAATGAGCAGTTCTTC.

This clonotype was counted a few times. This chain links TRBV7-6 with TRBJ2-1; TRBD2 matches at 11 bases. Per germline, CDR1 SGHVS and CDR2 FNYEAQ. V shed 1 base and J 6 bases; nucleotides not matched to a gene: 8. There are 17 residues in the CDR3. The DNA of the CDR3 is TGTGCCAGCAGCTTAGACCCAACTAGCGGGAGACCCAATGAGCAGTTCTTC. This translates into CASSLDPTSGRPNEQFF.

This clonotype came up many times. V usage is TRBV29-1 and J usage is TRBJ1-2; a possible D gene is TRBD1 (6 bases). The V gene lost 5 bases and the J gene lost 4 bases, with 11 bases spanning the gap. Germline CDR1 and CDR2: SQVTM and ANQGSEA. The CDR3 runs to 12 residues. This chain's CDR3 is CSVQQGIYGYTF. In DNA form, the CDR3 reads TGCAGCGTTCAGCAGGGGATCTATGGCTACACCTTC.

The CDR3 loop is CSVQGANTGELFF. The CDR3 bases are TGCAGCGTTCAGGGAGCGAACACCGGGGAGCTGTTTTTT. J is TRBJ2-2 and V is TRBV29-1; D possibly uses TRBD1 or TRBD2 (5 bases each). The V gene's germline CDR1 is SQVTM and CDR2 ANQGSEA. The CDR3 has 13 residues. V dropped 5 bases and J dropped 0 bases, with 7 bases sitting between them.

This clonotype has ten or more counts. This chain links TRBV5-1 with TRBJ2-5; D remains unclear. The length of the CDR3 is 12 residues. Trimming took off 1 base at V and 5 bases at J, with 6 bases between the two ends. Germline loops: CDR1 SGHRS, CDR2 YFSETQ. The CDR3 sequence: CASSLMGETQYF. The CDR3 DNA follows: TGCGCCAGCAGCTTGATGGGGGAGACCCAGTACTTC. The variable domain in full, with the rest retrieved from reference TRBV5-1 and TRBJ2-5, is KAGVTQTPRYLIKTRGQQVTLSCSPISGHRSVSWYQQTPGQGLQFLFEYFSETQRNKGNFPGRFSGRQFSNSRSEMNVSTLELGDSALYLCASSLMGETQYFGPGTRLLVL.

This clonotype has more than one count but fewer than ten. The chain recombines TRBV3-1 with TRBJ2-7; 9 bases fit TRBD1. Germline V gene lookup returns CDR1 LGHDT and CDR2 YNNKEL (reference sequence). J was trimmed by 2 bases and V by 0 bases; bases with no gene match: 5. The CDR3 covers 16 residues. The CDR3 is CASSQDLDRGTYEQYF. As DNA, the CDR3 is TGTGCCAGCAGCCAAGATCTGGACAGGGGCACCTACGAGCAGTACTTC.

The chain joins TRBV5-1 to TRBJ2-5; D remains ambiguous. The CDR3 sequence is 15 residues long. V lost 1 base and J lost 2, with 12 bases in between. CDR1 and CDR2 from the germline V gene are SGHRS and YFSETQ. CDR3 protein: CASSLSPAPQETQYF. The CDR3, as DNA: TGCGCCAGCAGCTTGAGTCCGGCCCCACAAGAGACCCAGTACTTC.

This chain joins TRBV25-1 and TRBJ2-7; D is ambiguous. The CDR3 has 12 amino acids. The germline gives CDR1 MGHDK, CDR2 SYGVNS. V was cut by 7 bases and J by 1 base, with 8 bases left in between. CDR3 nucleotides: TGTGCCAGCACCTACGGGTCCTACGAGCAGTACTTC. Translating it yields CASTYGSYEQYF.

The chain combines TRBV27 with TRBJ2-3; TRBD1 matches 9 bases. Per the germline V gene, CDR1 is MNHEY and CDR2 is SMNVEV (reference sequence). The CDR3 is made up of 16 amino acids. Germline trimming cut 8 bases from V and 7 bases from J; bases unmatched to any gene: 16. This CDR3 reads CASEDPGQGHWNTQYF. DNA for the CDR3: TGTGCCAGCGAAGATCCGGGACAGGGTCATTGGAATACGCAGTATTTT.

In its sample, this clonotype was seen a few times. The J gene is TRBJ2-5, the V gene TRBV19; no clear D. This CDR3 is 13 amino acids long. Germline V gene lookup returns CDR1 LNHDA and CDR2 SQIVND (reference sequence). V was shortened by 7 bases and J by 5 bases, with 14 bases between the two germline ends. The CDR3 bases are TGTGCCAGTAAAGGAATGGGATCGGAGACCCAGTACTTC. As protein: CASKGMGSETQYF.

J is TRBJ2-7 and V is TRBV7-9, with D possibly being TRBD2 (6 bases). The CDR3 contains 16 residues. V dropped 5 bases and J dropped 2 bases, with 19 bases sitting between them. CDR1 and CDR2 (germline): SEHNR, FQNEAQ (reference sequence). The CDR3 bases are TGTGCCAGCAGCGCCCAGCCGGGACTTAGACCCTACGAGCAGTACTTC. As protein: CASSAQPGLRPYEQYF.